Below are 17 T cell receptor beta chains sequenced from a single sample in a study of CD8 T cells in Susac syndrome. The RNA, 0.5 to 1 ug, was put through reverse transcription using random hexamers. TCRdb re-analysed the immunoSEQ multiplex PCR reads in MiXCR, keeping a single row per CDR3 protein. The sample has 150,000 to 200,000 distinct CDR3 sequences, roughly 95% seen once. Sequences were obtained from CD4+ T cells from PBMCs. The source of these receptors is a human donor with multiple sclerosis.

The chain combines TRBV28 with TRBJ1-5; 8 bases are a match to TRBD1. CDR3 length: 16 amino acids. Per the germline V gene, CDR1 is MDHEN and CDR2 is SYDVKM. V gave up 8 bases and J gave up 4 bases; unmatched junction bases: 13. CDR3: CASPDRGLDRNQPQHF. The CDR3 DNA sequence: TGTGCCAGCCCCGACAGGGGTCTAGATCGAAATCAGCCCCAGCATTTT.

This clonotype was seen a single time. The chain combines TRBV9 with TRBJ1-1; possibly TRBD1 for D (6 bases). CDR1 SGDLS and CDR2 YYNGEE come from the germline V gene. The germline V and J ends were trimmed by 0 bases and 5 bases, with 11 bases remaining between them. The CDR3 loop spans 14 amino acids. The CDR3 here is CASSVDAGVTEAFF. DNA for the CDR3: TGTGCCAGCAGCGTAGATGCAGGGGTGACTGAAGCTTTCTTT.

The rearrangement uses TRBV30 and TRBJ1-1; TRBD1 is a possible D gene (5 bases). The CDR3 has 13 amino acids. Between the trimmed V and J ends, which lost 6 bases and 3 bases, there was a span of 14 bases. The germline V gene encodes CDR1 GTSNPN and CDR2 SVGIG (reference sequence). CDR3 coding DNA: TGTGCCTGCCTTCTGGGGCTCGACACTGAAGCTTTCTTT. The encoded protein is CACLLGLDTEAFF.

This clonotype was observed once. This rearrangement joins TRBV12-3 or TRBV12-4 to TRBJ1-1; no clear D. The CDR3 consists of 13 residues. V dropped 7 bases and J dropped 0 bases, with 9 bases sitting between them. The CDR3 protein is CASTSSVNTEAFF. The CDR3 DNA sequence: TGTGCCAGCACCTCGTCAGTGAACACTGAAGCTTTCTTT.

This chain uses TRBV19 with TRBJ1-4; weak D call: TRBD1 (5 bases). Germline CDR1 and CDR2: LNHDA and SQIVND (reference sequence). CDR3 length: 13 residues. Trimming shortened V by 3 bases and J by 7 bases, and 9 bases separated the two germline ends. The chain's CDR3 is CASSIQRGEKLFF. Written as DNA, the CDR3 is TGTGCCAGTAGTATTCAGAGGGGTGAAAAACTGTTTTTT.

V and J are TRBV3-1 and TRBJ1-5; the D gene is possibly TRBD1 (6 bases). Trimming removed 4 bases from V and 4 bases from J, with 14 bases in between. The CDR3 contains 15 residues. Germline loops: CDR1 LGHDT, CDR2 YNNKEL (reference sequence). In DNA form, the CDR3 reads TGTGCCAGCAGCCGCGACCGGGGGCGGAATCAGCCCCAGCATTTT. Translating it yields CASSRDRGRNQPQHF.

This chain links TRBV7-9 with TRBJ2-5; 11 nucleotides agree with TRBD2. The V segment lost 6 bases and the J segment 3 bases; nucleotides outside the gene matches: 6. The CDR3 loop spans 15 amino acids. Germline V lookup: CDR1 SEHNR, CDR2 FQNEAQ (reference sequence). In DNA, the CDR3 is TGTGCCAGCAGGGTAGCGGGAGGGCCGGAAGAGACCCAGTACTTC. It is translated as CASRVAGGPEETQYF.

This chain connects TRBV3-1 to TRBJ2-1, with 13 bases identical to TRBD2. V shed 4 bases and J 8 bases; nucleotides not matched to a gene: 5. Germline assignment: CDR1 LGHDT and CDR2 YNNKEL (reference sequence). This CDR3 contains 15 residues. For the CDR3, the DNA is TGTGCCAGCAGCCCGACTAGCGGGAGGAGTGATGAGCAGTTCTTC. Its translation: CASSPTSGRSDEQFF.

This sequence joins TRBV20-1 and TRBJ1-3; D not certain. V was pared by 6 bases and J by 9 bases, with 15 bases between. Germline CDR1 DFQATT, CDR2 SNEGSKA (reference sequence). The CDR3 covers 12 residues. DNA of the CDR3: TGCAGTGCCTTAGGCCTTTTGGGCACCATATATTTT. Its translation: CSALGLLGTIYF.

V gene TRBV12-3 or TRBV12-4 combines with J gene TRBJ2-4, with 7 positions matching TRBD2. There are 15 residues in the CDR3. V lost 5 bases to trimming and J lost 9 bases; unmatched junction nucleotides: 13. The CDR3 loop is CASSPSSSGWGIQYF. CDR3 sequence (DNA): TGTGCCAGCAGTCCAAGCTCTAGCGGATGGGGCATTCAGTACTTC.

The gene calls are TRBV29-1 and TRBJ1-4; TRBD1 aligns across 7 bases. Germline V gene lookup returns CDR1 SQVTM and CDR2 ANQGSEA. This CDR3 is built from 13 residues. In nucleotides, the CDR3 is TGCACCATAAGGGAGGGGGCTTATGAAAAACTGTTTTTT. Protein: CTIREGAYEKLFF.

This chain uses TRBV7-3 with TRBJ2-5, with TRBD2 matching over 12 bases. After removal of 1 base from V and 4 bases from J, the junction contained 7 bases not matched to a gene. There are 17 residues in the CDR3. Germline CDR1 SGHTA, CDR2 FQGTGA. In nucleotides, the CDR3 is TGTGCCAGCAGCTTAAGGCTAGCGGGAGGGCCGGGAGAGACCCAGTACTTC. This sequence encodes CASSLRLAGGPGETQYF.

This chain uses TRBV30 with TRBJ2-7; D might be TRBD2 (6 bases). Looked up from germline, CDR1 is GTSNPN and CDR2 is SVGIG (reference sequence). Trimming took 3 bases from V and 3 from J, leaving 18 bases between them. This CDR3 comprises 15 residues. CDR3: CAWSPWAGTFYEQYF. CDR3 sequence (DNA): TGTGCCTGGAGCCCCTGGGCGGGAACTTTCTACGAGCAGTACTTC.

The chain uses TRBV30 and TRBJ2-7; D possibly corresponds to TRBD1 (6 bases). This CDR3 spans 15 amino acids. CDR1 GTSNPN and CDR2 SVGIG come from the germline V gene (reference sequence). The germline V and J ends were trimmed by 4 bases and 0 bases, with 16 bases remaining between them. CDR3 sequence reads: CAWKIRDTSSYEQYF. The CDR3 region has the DNA TGTGCCTGGAAGATACGGGACACTAGCTCCTACGAGCAGTACTTC.

The rearrangement joins TRBV18 to TRBJ1-1; 7 bases match TRBD1. The CDR3 length is 12 residues. With V trimmed by 3 bases and J by 7 bases, 2 bases remained unmatched. Germline V gene lookup returns CDR1 KGHSH and CDR2 LQKENI. CDR3 amino acids: CASSPGQIEAFF. The CDR3 DNA sequence: TGTGCCAGCTCACCGGGACAGATTGAAGCTTTCTTT.

CDR3: CAWSVGGAEAFF. The CDR3 nucleotides read TGTGCCTGGAGTGTAGGGGGGGCTGAAGCTTTCTTT. The chain couples TRBV30 to TRBJ1-1; D perhaps matches TRBD1 (6 bases). The CDR3 totals 12 residues. V dropped 0 bases and J dropped 6 bases, with 8 bases sitting between them. Germline V CDR1 and CDR2: GTSNPN, SVGIG (reference sequence).

The genes are TRBV6-5 and TRBJ1-1, with D perhaps TRBD1 (5 bases). CDR1 and CDR2 from the germline V gene are MNHEY and SVGAGI. The V gene lost 4 bases and the J gene lost 10 bases, with 10 bases spanning the gap. This CDR3 has 11 amino acids. CDR3 coding DNA: TGTGCCAGCAGTTCCCCCGGGGCAGCTTTCTTT. Its protein is CASSSPGAAFF.